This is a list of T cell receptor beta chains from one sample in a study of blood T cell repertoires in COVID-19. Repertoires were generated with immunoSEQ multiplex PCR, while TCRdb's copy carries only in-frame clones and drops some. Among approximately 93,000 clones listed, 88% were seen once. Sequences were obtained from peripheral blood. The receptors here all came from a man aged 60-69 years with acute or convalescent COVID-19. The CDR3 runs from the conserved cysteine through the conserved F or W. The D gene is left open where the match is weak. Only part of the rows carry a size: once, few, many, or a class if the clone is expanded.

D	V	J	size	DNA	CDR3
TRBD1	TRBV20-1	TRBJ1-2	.	TGCAGTGCTAGTCACGCCCGGACAGGGGGCGTCTATGGCTACACCTTC	CSASHARTGGVYGYTF
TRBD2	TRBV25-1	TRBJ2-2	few	TGTGCCAGCAAAGGAGTGTTGGGGGGGACCGGGGAGCTGTTTTTT	CASKGVLGGTGELFF
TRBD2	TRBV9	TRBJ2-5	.	TGTGCCAGCAGCGGACCCCCTAGCGGGAGGGGCGGGGAGACCCAGTACTTC	CASSGPPSGRGGETQYF
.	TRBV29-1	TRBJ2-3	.	TGCAGCGTTGACAATTCGGGAGATACGCAGTATTTT	CSVDNSGDTQYF
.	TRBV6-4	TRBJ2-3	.	TGTGCCAGCAGTGAGCGGTTCACAGATACGCAGTATTTT	CASSERFTDTQYF
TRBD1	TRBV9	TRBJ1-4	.	TGTGCCAGCAGCACACGGGACAGTAATGAAAAACTGTTTTTT	CASSTRDSNEKLFF
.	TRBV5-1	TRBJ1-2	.	TGCGCCAGCAGCTTGGAGCAGGGCGGTTATGGCTACACCTTC	CASSLEQGGYGYTF
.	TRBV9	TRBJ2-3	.	TGTGCCAGCAGCGTAGGACAGAACGCAGATACGCAGTATTTT	CASSVGQNADTQYF
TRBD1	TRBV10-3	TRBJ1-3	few	TGTGCCATCAGACCGGACAGGGTGAACTCTGGAAACACCATATATTTT	CAIRPDRVNSGNTIYF
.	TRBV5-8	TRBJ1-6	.	TGTGCCAGCAGCTTGGGGCAGGTCTATAATTCACCCCTCCACTTT	CASSLGQVYNSPLHF
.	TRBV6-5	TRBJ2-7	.	TGTGCCAGCAGGGTCTTCAGGGTCGAGCAGTACTTC	CASRVFRVEQYF
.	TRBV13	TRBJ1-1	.	TGTGCCAGCAGCTTATATACTGAAGCTTTCTTT	CASSLYTEAFF
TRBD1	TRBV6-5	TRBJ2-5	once	TGTGCCAGCAGCCTAGGGACAGAGACGCAGACCCAGTACTTC	CASSLGTETQTQYF
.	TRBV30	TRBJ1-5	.	TGTGCCTGGAGTTTTTCGGACTCAAGAGGTGAGCCCCAGCATTTT	CAWSFSDSRGEPQHF
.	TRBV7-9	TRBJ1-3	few	TGTGCCAGCAGCTTAGTCGGGTCTGGAAACACCATATATTTT	CASSLVGSGNTIYF
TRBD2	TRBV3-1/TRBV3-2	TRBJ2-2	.	TGTGCCAGCAGCCATTCGGGACTAGCGGACGGGGAGCTGTTTTTT	CASSHSGLADGELFF
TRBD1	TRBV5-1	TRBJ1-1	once	TGCGCCAGCAGCCCGACGAGGACAGGGGGGAACACTGAAGCTTTCTTT	CASSPTRTGGNTEAFF
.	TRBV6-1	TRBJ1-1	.	TGTGCCAGCAGTGAAGTTTGGGAGGGAACTGAAGCTTTCTTT	CASSEVWEGTEAFF
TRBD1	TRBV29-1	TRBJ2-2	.	TGCAGCGTGGTGACAGGGGAAGACACCGGGGAGCTGTTTTTT	CSVVTGEDTGELFF
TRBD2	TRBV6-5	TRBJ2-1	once	TGTGCCAGCAGTTTAGCGGGAGGAAACAATGAGCAGTTCTTC	CASSLAGGNNEQFF
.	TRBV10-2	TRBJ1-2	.	TGCGCCAGCAGTGATTACTCCTATGGCTACACCTTC	CASSDYSYGYTF
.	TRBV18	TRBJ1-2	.	TGTGCCAGCTCACCACTGGACGTATCAAGGACTTATGGCTACACCTTC	CASSPLDVSRTYGYTF
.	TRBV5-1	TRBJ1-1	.	TGCGCCAGCACCCCAGCAGAAGCTGGACTTATGGCTTTCTTT	CASTPAEAGLMAFF
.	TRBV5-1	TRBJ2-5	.	TGCGCCAGCAGCTTGGATGTTCGGGAGACCCAGTACTTC	CASSLDVRETQYF
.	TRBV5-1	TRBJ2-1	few	TGCGCCAGCAGCTTGGTCGGGTCGGTTCCTAATGAGCAGTTCTTC	CASSLVGSVPNEQFF
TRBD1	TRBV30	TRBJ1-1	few	TGTGCCTGGATAGTCCCAGGGGGCACTGAAGCTTTCTTT	CAWIVPGGTEAFF
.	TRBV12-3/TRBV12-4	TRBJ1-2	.	TGTGCCAGCAGTGTAACCCGGGGTCCTGGCTACACCTTC	CASSVTRGPGYTF
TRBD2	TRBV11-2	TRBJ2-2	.	TGTGCCAGCAGCCCCCGCTTGGGGCTAGCGGGAGAGCTGTTTTTT	CASSPRLGLAGELFF
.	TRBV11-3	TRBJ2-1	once	TGTGCCAGCAGCTTAAACCGACTTAATGAGCAGTTCTTC	CASSLNRLNEQFF
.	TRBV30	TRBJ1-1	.	TGTGCCTGGGAGGAGGCAGCCTACACTGAAGCTTTCTTT	CAWEEAAYTEAFF
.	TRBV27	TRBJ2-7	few	TGTGCCAGCAGTTTTAGGGGAATATACGAGCAGTACTTC	CASSFRGIYEQYF